This T cell receptor (beta chain) was obtained from a study of blood T cell repertoires in COVID-19. Method: immunoSEQ multiplex PCR; TCRdb's copy keeps in-frame clones and lacks some. The data contain 150,000 to 200,000 clones, about four fifths of them singletons. This clone turned up a few times. Sequences were obtained from peripheral blood. This TCR was sampled from a man aged 55 to 70 with active or convalescent COVID-19.

DNA for the CDR3: TGTGCCAGTAGTGCCTGGACAGGGGGGAGGAACACTGAAGCTTTCTTT. It yields the protein CASSAWTGGRNTEAFF. The rearrangement links TRBV19 to TRBJ1-1, with TRBD1 identical over 10 bases. CDR3 length: 16 residues. V was pared by 5 bases and J by 1 base, with 7 bases of the junction left unmatched. Germline V gene sequence: CDR1 LNHDA, CDR2 SQIVND (reference sequence).